This TCR beta chain stems from a study of CD8 T cells in Susac syndrome. Study background: Patients with Susac syndrome had blood drawn and were at that point therapy-naive, on corticosteroids, or on intravenous immunoglobulin alone. Study-level points and caveats: Clonal expansion was not observed in the Susac syndrome CD4+ T cell repertoires.

Points on this clonotype: What it binds is not known.

RNA amounts of roughly 0.45 to 1 ug underwent reverse transcription with random hexamers. TCRdb independently ran MiXCR on the immunoSEQ multiplex PCR reads; one entry per CDR3 protein. The sample lists roughly 200,000 distinct CDR3 sequences, about 91% occurring once. Patients with Susac syndrome fulfilled recently defined diagnostic criteria for definite or probable disease. The TEMRA cells underwent FACS enrichment, while the CD8+ and CD4+ T cells underwent negative isolation. The sequenced sample was CD4+ T cells from PBMCs. The receptor was isolated from a human donor with Susac syndrome.

CDR3 region: CSALYINTGELFF. DNA of the CDR3: TGCAGTGCTCTTTATATTAACACCGGGGAGCTGTTTTTT. The V call is TRBV20-1, the J call TRBJ2-2; D remains ambiguous. The CDR3 runs 13 residues. The germline V and J ends were trimmed by 5 bases and 2 bases, with 9 bases remaining between them. Germline loops: CDR1 DFQATT, CDR2 SNEGSKA (reference sequence).